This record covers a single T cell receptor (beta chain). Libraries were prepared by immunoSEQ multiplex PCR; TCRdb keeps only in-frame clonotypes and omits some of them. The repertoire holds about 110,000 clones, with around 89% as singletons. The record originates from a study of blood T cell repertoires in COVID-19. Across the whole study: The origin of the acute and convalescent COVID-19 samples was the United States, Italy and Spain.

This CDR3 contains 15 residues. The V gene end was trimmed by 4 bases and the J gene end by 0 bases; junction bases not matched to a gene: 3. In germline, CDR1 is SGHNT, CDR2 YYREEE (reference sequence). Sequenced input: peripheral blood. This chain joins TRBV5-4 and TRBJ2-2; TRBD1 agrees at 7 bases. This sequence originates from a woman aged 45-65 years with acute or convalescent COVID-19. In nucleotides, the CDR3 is TGTGCCAGCAGCGGCGACAGGGCGAACACCGGGGAGCTGTTTTTT. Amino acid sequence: CASSGDRANTGELFF.